These 24 T cell receptor beta chains were sequenced from one sample in a study of T cell responses to AZD1222 COVID-19 vaccine. Profiled with immunoSEQ multiplex PCR; TCRdb holds only in-frame clones, not every one. The sample holds 100,000 to 150,000 clones, over 75% seen once. This material consisted of peripheral blood, taken on day 0 of AZD1222 vaccination. These receptor sequences come from an adult in good health.

The genes are TRBV7-2 and TRBJ2-7, with 8 bases identical to TRBD2. Germline V CDR1 and CDR2: SGHTA, FQGNSA. The CDR3 totals 12 residues. V gave up 5 bases and J gave up 9 bases; unmatched junction bases: 6. CDR3 DNA: TGTGCCAGCAGCCGTAGCGCGGGGGGGCAGTACTTC. Its translation: CASSRSAGGQYF.

This chain uses TRBV20-1 with TRBJ2-7; a weak D match, TRBD2 (7 bases). The CDR3 totals 13 residues. Deletions cut 6 bases from V and 1 base from J, with 13 bases between. Germline V gene lookup returns CDR1 DFQATT and CDR2 SNEGSKA (reference sequence). The CDR3 region has the DNA TGCAGTGCCAGTCGGGGGGCTTCCTACGAGCAGTACTTC. It encodes CSASRGASYEQYF.

The genes are TRBV3-1 (or the pseudogene TRBV3-2) and TRBJ2-1, with TRBD2 matching 10 bases. V shed 0 bases, J shed 7 bases, and the junction held 6 bases outside the gene matches. The CDR3 length is 16 residues. CDR1 and CDR2 from the germline V gene are LGHDT and YNNKEL (reference sequence). CDR3 sequence: CASSQDSGGAGNEQFF. In DNA form, the CDR3 reads TGTGCCAGCAGCCAAGACAGCGGGGGGGCCGGGAATGAGCAGTTCTTC.

J is TRBJ1-5 and V is TRBV7-9, with 9 bases identical to TRBD1. The CDR3 spans 15 residues. Germline CDR1 and CDR2: SEHNR and FQNEAQ (reference sequence). Trimming cost V 0 bases and J 4 bases; bases outside gene matches: 1. This chain's CDR3 is CASSLAGTGNQPQHF. CDR3 nucleotides: TGTGCCAGCAGCTTAGCCGGGACAGGGAATCAGCCCCAGCATTTT. Combining the CDR3 with reference TRBV7-9 and TRBJ1-5 gives the whole variable domain DTGVSQNPRHKITKRGQNVTFRCDPISEHNRLYWYRQTLGQGPEFLTYFQNEAQLEKSRLLSDRFSAERPKGSFSTLEIQRTEQGDSAMYLCASSLAGTGNQPQHFGDGTRLSIL.

The genes are TRBV5-1 and TRBJ2-7, with D possibly TRBD1 on 5 matching bases. Trimming shortened V by 4 bases and J by 6 bases, and 20 bases separated the two germline ends. The CDR3 spans 15 residues. Germline V CDR1 and CDR2: SGHRS, YFSETQ. DNA of the CDR3: TGCGCCAGCAGCGTGACAGCTCACAAGGGGATCGAGCAGTACTTC. Its translation: CASSVTAHKGIEQYF.

This clone was seen a handful of times. V gene TRBV11-3 combines with J gene TRBJ2-1, with 9 bases matching TRBD2. V trimming: 0 bases; J trimming: 5 bases; junction bases outside the gene matches: 14. The CDR3 is 19 amino acids. Germline values: CDR1 SGHNT, CDR2 YENEEA. CDR3 sequence reads: CASSLEIRPAGGPDNEQFF. In nucleotides, the CDR3 is TGTGCCAGCAGCTTAGAAATCCGGCCCGCGGGAGGGCCAGACAATGAGCAGTTCTTC. Using reference TRBV11-3 and TRBJ2-1 for the parts outside the CDR3, the full variable domain is EAGVVQSPRYKIIEKKQPVAFWCNPISGHNTLYWYLQNLGQGPELLIRYENEEAVDDSQLPKDRFSAERLKGVDSTLKIQPAELGDSAVYLCASSLEIRPAGGPDNEQFFGPGTRLTVL.

The V call is TRBV11-2, the J call TRBJ2-5; 7 bases line up with TRBD2. CDR1 is SGHAT and CDR2 is FQNNGV in the germline V gene. Germline trimming cut 4 bases from V and 0 bases from J; bases unmatched to any gene: 5. The CDR3 spans 15 residues. The CDR3 here is CASSSGREYQETQYF. The CDR3 region has the DNA TGTGCCAGCAGCTCGGGGCGGGAGTACCAAGAGACCCAGTACTTC. Full variable domain (outside the CDR3, taken from reference TRBV11-2 and TRBJ2-5): EAGVAQSPRYKIIEKRQSVAFWCNPISGHATLYWYQQILGQGPKLLIQFQNNGVVDDSQLPKDRFSAERLKGVDSTLKIQPAKLEDSAVYLCASSSGREYQETQYFGPGTRLLVL.

The chain recombines TRBV5-1 with TRBJ2-2; D call uncertain. The germline V gene encodes CDR1 SGHRS and CDR2 YFSETQ. Trimming cost V 0 bases and J 1 base, with 10 bases left between them. The CDR3 length is 16 residues. The CDR3 sequence is CASSLDQSVNTGELFF. CDR3 DNA: TGCGCCAGCAGCTTGGACCAAAGCGTGAACACCGGGGAGCTGTTTTTT.

V is TRBV5-4 and J is TRBJ2-7, with TRBD1 identical over 12 bases. V lost 3 bases and J lost 6; bases outside the gene matches: 7. Germline loops: CDR1 SGHNT, CDR2 YYREEE (reference sequence). CDR3 length equals 15 residues. CDR3: CASSSGGQGAGEQYF. For the CDR3, the DNA is TGTGCCAGCAGCTCGGGGGGACAGGGGGCCGGCGAGCAGTACTTC.

The CDR3 sequence is CASSHWDFANTGELFF. Here the CDR3 DNA reads TGTGCCAGCAGTCACTGGGACTTCGCGAACACCGGGGAGCTGTTTTTT. V usage is TRBV28 and J usage is TRBJ2-2, with D possibly TRBD2 on 6 matching bases. Germline values: CDR1 MDHEN, CDR2 SYDVKM. The CDR3 totals 16 residues. Trimming left V 5 bases short and J 0 bases short, with 13 bases between.

The CDR3 is CASSPRTGRYEQYF. The CDR3, as DNA: TGTGCCAGCAGCCCCAGGACAGGGCGGTACGAGCAGTACTTC. The chain combines TRBV7-9 with TRBJ2-7; the match to TRBD1 covers 8 bases. The germline CDR1 and CDR2 sequences are SEHNR and FQNEAQ (reference sequence). V was pared by 5 bases and J by 4 bases, with 7 bases of the junction left unmatched. There are 14 residues in the CDR3.

This clone has only a few counts. This chain joins TRBV7-9 and TRBJ2-1; TRBD2 might be the D (6 bases). V lost 4 bases to trimming and J lost 8 bases, with 15 bases between them. Per the germline V gene, CDR1 is SEHNR and CDR2 is FQNEAQ (reference sequence). The CDR3 is 14 amino acids. The CDR3 loop reads CASSSREVSYEQFF. The CDR3 DNA reads as TGTGCCAGCAGCTCCAGGGAGGTTAGCTATGAGCAGTTCTTC. Together with reference TRBV7-9 and TRBJ2-1, the CDR3 gives the full variable domain: DTGVSQNPRHKITKRGQNVTFRCDPISEHNRLYWYRQTLGQGPEFLTYFQNEAQLEKSRLLSDRFSAERPKGSFSTLEIQRTEQGDSAMYLCASSSREVSYEQFFGPGTRLTVL.

The chain joins TRBV3-1 (or the pseudogene TRBV3-2) to TRBJ2-3, with D hard to call. The CDR3 has 12 amino acids. Germline CDR1 reads LGHDT; CDR2 reads YNNKEL (reference sequence). V was shortened by 3 bases and J by 5 bases, with 6 bases between the two germline ends. CDR3: CASSQSGDTQYF. The CDR3 coding sequence is TGTGCCAGCAGCCAGTCGGGAGATACGCAGTATTTT.

This sequence joins TRBV28 and TRBJ2-7; D is unclear. CDR1 MDHEN and CDR2 SYDVKM come from the germline V gene. The V end was cut by 5 bases, the J end by 3 bases, with 14 bases between. This CDR3 spans 14 amino acids. CDR3 amino acids: CASSRFGLNYEQYF. The CDR3 DNA sequence: TGTGCCAGCAGTCGTTTCGGGTTAAACTACGAGCAGTACTTC.

The J gene is TRBJ1-1, the V gene TRBV18; D is ambiguous. The CDR3 sequence is 13 residues long. The V end was cut by 3 bases, the J end by 1 base, with 6 bases between. Per germline, CDR1 KGHSH and CDR2 LQKENI. CDR3 sequence (DNA): TGTGCCAGCTCACCGGTGGGGAACACTGAAGCTTTCTTT. Translating gives CASSPVGNTEAFF.

This clone was counted between two and nine times. The chain joins TRBV12-3 or TRBV12-4 to TRBJ1-1; D is ambiguous. Trimming took off 7 bases at V and 3 bases at J, with 12 bases between the two ends. This CDR3 has 13 residues. This CDR3 is CASTWTGDTEAFF. The CDR3, as DNA: TGTGCCAGCACCTGGACCGGGGACACTGAAGCTTTCTTT.

The rearrangement joins TRBV19 to TRBJ1-2; TRBD1 aligns across 8 bases. The ends lost 6 bases at V and 7 bases at J; junction bases unmatched: 13. CDR3 length equals 15 residues. CDR1 and CDR2 (germline): LNHDA, SQIVND (reference sequence). This CDR3 reads CASRMIGVTGVGYTF. The CDR3 DNA reads as TGTGCCAGTAGGATGATAGGAGTGACAGGGGTTGGCTACACCTTC.

This clone is a singleton in its sample. The rearrangement joins TRBV28 to TRBJ1-1, with D perhaps matching TRBD1 (5 bases). Germline V gene lookup returns CDR1 MDHEN and CDR2 SYDVKM. V was shortened by 6 bases and J by 11 bases, with 13 bases between the two germline ends. This CDR3 is built from 11 residues. The CDR3 is CASRSGFGAFF. DNA of the CDR3: TGTGCCAGCAGATCAGGGTTTGGTGCTTTCTTT. The variable domain in full, with the rest retrieved from reference TRBV28 and TRBJ1-1, is DVKVTQSSRYLVKRTGEKVFLECVQDMDHENMFWYRQDPGLGLRLIYFSYDVKMKEKGDIPEGYSVSREKKERFSLILESASTNQTSMYLCASRSGFGAFFGQGTRLTVV.

This rearrangement joins TRBV13 to TRBJ1-1; no definite D call. The CDR3 is made up of 15 amino acids. CDR1 is PRHDT, CDR2 FYEKMQ, per germline (reference sequence). V lost 0 bases and J lost 4, with 12 bases in between. CDR3 in DNA: TGTGCCAGCAGCTTAGGCCGTGGAGGGAGCACTGAAGCTTTCTTT. Encoded protein: CASSLGRGGSTEAFF. Full variable domain (missing parts from reference TRBV13 and TRBJ1-1): AAGVIQSPRHLIKEKRETATLKCYPIPRHDTVYWYQQGPGQDPQFLISFYEKMQSDKGSIPDRFSAQQFSDYHSELNMSSLELGDSALYFCASSLGRGGSTEAFFGQGTRLTVV.

This chain uses TRBV19 with TRBJ2-7, with 12 bases matching TRBD2. Germline V gene lookup returns CDR1 LNHDA and CDR2 SQIVND (reference sequence). Germline trimming cut 4 bases from V and 4 bases from J; bases unmatched to any gene: 5. The CDR3 runs 15 residues. CDR3 sequence reads: CASSTRLAGAYEQYF. CDR3 coding DNA: TGTGCCAGTAGTACTCGACTAGCGGGAGCTTACGAGCAGTACTTC.

This rearrangement joins TRBV30 to TRBJ1-3; D is possibly TRBD1 (6 bases). The CDR3 covers 15 residues. V was pared by 2 bases and J by 2 bases, with 13 bases between. CDR1 GTSNPN and CDR2 SVGIG come from the germline V gene (reference sequence). The chain's CDR3 is CAWSRDIVAGNTIYF. CDR3 sequence (DNA): TGTGCCTGGAGTCGGGACATTGTAGCTGGAAACACCATATATTTT.

The V call is TRBV9, the J call TRBJ2-5; D may be TRBD1 or TRBD2 (6 bases each). With 0 bases removed from V and 5 bases from J, the gap between germline ends came to 11 bases. Germline V gives CDR1 SGDLS, CDR2 YYNGEE. The length of the CDR3 is 14 residues. In DNA form, the CDR3 reads TGTGCCAGCAGCGTAGGGGGGGCTGGGGAGACCCAGTACTTC. As protein: CASSVGGAGETQYF. Full variable domain (outside the CDR3, taken from reference TRBV9 and TRBJ2-5): DSGVTQTPKHLITATGQRVTLRCSPRSGDLSVYWYQQSLDQGLQFLIQYYNGEERAKGNILERFSAQQFPDLHSELNLSSLELGDSALYFCASSVGGAGETQYFGPGTRLLVL.

The chain has TRBV28 and TRBJ1-5, with no clear D. The ends were cut back, 7 bases at V and 6 bases at J, with 16 bases in the middle. This CDR3 has 14 amino acids. The germline gives CDR1 MDHEN, CDR2 SYDVKM. The CDR3 DNA sequence: TGTGCCAGCACCTGGGCCCCCTATGCTCAGCCCCAGCATTTT. This codes for CASTWAPYAQPQHF.

The V gene is TRBV6-6, the J gene TRBJ1-3; D gene uncertain. The CDR3 length is 15 residues. Deletions cut 0 bases from V and 0 bases from J, with 6 bases between. Germline V CDR1 and CDR2: MNHNY, SVGAGI (reference sequence). The CDR3 DNA reads TGTGCCAGCAGTTACTCTGAGGGCTCTGGAAACACCATATATTTT. It is translated as CASSYSEGSGNTIYF.